The 32 T cell receptor beta chains given below trace back to one sample, sequenced in a study of spatial heterogeneity in lung cancer. MiXCR, run by TCRdb on the 5' RACE reads, gives a single entry per CDR3 protein. The sample has about 30,000 distinct CDR3 sequences, roughly 8% seen once. Time point defined: sample taken at primary tumor resection. No cell sorting; template was whole RNA from tumor, lung tissue or PBMC. This sample comprised PBMCs, obtained at surgery. These receptors all stem from a female donor with early-stage non-small cell lung cancer.

This clonotype has more than one count but fewer than ten. This sequence joins TRBV28 and TRBJ2-3; no definite D call. The germline V gene encodes CDR1 MDHEN and CDR2 SYDVKM. With 7 bases removed from V and 0 bases from J, the gap between germline ends came to 8 bases. The CDR3 totals 13 residues. The CDR3 sequence: CASMVSSTDTQYF. The CDR3 DNA is TGTGCCAGCATGGTCAGTAGCACAGATACGCAGTATTTT.

This clonotype was recorded at least ten times. V gene TRBV6-5 combines with J gene TRBJ1-2; D ambiguous. This CDR3 has 11 amino acids. V dropped 9 bases and J dropped 0 bases, with 5 bases sitting between them. CDR1 is MNHEY and CDR2 is SVGAGI in the germline V gene. The CDR3 here is CASISNYGYTF. The CDR3 DNA sequence: TGTGCCAGTATCTCTAACTATGGCTACACCTTC.

Many counts were recorded for this clonotype. The chain links TRBV5-1 to TRBJ1-1; 7 nucleotides match TRBD1. The length of the CDR3 is 14 residues. With V trimmed by 4 bases and J by 4 bases, 7 bases remained unmatched. CDR1 is SGHRS and CDR2 is YFSETQ in the germline V gene. CDR3: CASSRDRASTEAFF. CDR3 nucleotide sequence: TGCGCCAGCAGCAGAGACAGGGCGAGCACTGAAGCTTTCTTT. Based on the CDR3 plus reference TRBV5-1 and TRBJ1-1, the full variable domain is KAGVTQTPRYLIKTRGQQVTLSCSPISGHRSVSWYQQTPGQGLQFLFEYFSETQRNKGNFPGRFSGRQFSNSRSEMNVSTLELGDSALYLCASSRDRASTEAFFGQGTRLTVV.

This clonotype was counted ten times or more. The rearrangement joins TRBV14 to TRBJ2-3; TRBD2 aligns across 11 bases. J gave up 5 bases and V 0 bases, and 16 bases lay outside the gene matches. Germline loops: CDR1 SGHDN, CDR2 FVKESK. The CDR3 consists of 20 residues. The CDR3 DNA is TGTGCCAGCAGCCAAGATAGAGAGGGATCACTAGCGGGAGTTATAGATACGCAGTATTTT. It yields the protein CASSQDREGSLAGVIDTQYF.

This clonotype turned up a few times. The rearrangement uses TRBV12-3 or TRBV12-4 and TRBJ1-1, with TRBD1 identical over 7 bases. V was clipped by 5 bases and J by 6 bases; unmatched bases: 21. The CDR3 has 18 residues. CDR3 residues: CASSGKDRVKALGSEAFF. The DNA of the CDR3 is TGTGCCAGCAGTGGCAAAGACAGGGTAAAAGCATTGGGGTCTGAAGCTTTCTTT.

This clonotype was observed many times. The rearrangement joins TRBV12-3 or TRBV12-4 to TRBJ1-2, with D maybe TRBD1 (5 bases). CDR3 size: 14 residues. Trimming took off 7 bases at V and 7 bases at J, with 19 bases between the two ends. This chain's CDR3 is CASTKNARDGGYTF. CDR3 nucleotides: TGTGCCAGCACCAAGAACGCCAGGGATGGTGGCTACACCTTC.

At least ten counts were recorded for this clonotype. The chain links TRBV29-1 to TRBJ2-5; weak D call: TRBD2 (5 bases). The CDR3 contains 14 residues. Germline values: CDR1 SQVTM, CDR2 ANQGSEA. V lost 6 bases and J 4 bases, leaving 18 bases between the germline ends. The CDR3 is CSVSDTRRGETQYF. CDR3 nucleotide sequence: TGCAGCGTGTCAGACACCCGCCGGGGAGAGACCCAGTACTTC. Filled out from reference TRBV29-1 and TRBJ2-5, the complete variable domain reads SAVISQKPSRDICQRGTSLTIQCQVDSQVTMMFWYRQQPGQSLTLIATANQGSEATYESGFVIDKFPISRPNLTFSTLTVSNMSPEDSSIYLCSVSDTRRGETQYFGPGTRLLVL.

This clonotype was picked up many times. The J gene is TRBJ2-3, the V gene TRBV11-2, with 9 bases fitting TRBD2. J gave up 3 bases and V 3 bases, and 7 bases lay outside the gene matches. The CDR3 loop spans 16 amino acids. In germline, CDR1 is SGHAT, CDR2 FQNNGV. The CDR3 coding sequence is TGTGCCAGCAGCTTCATAGCGGGAGATCGGACAGATACGCAGTATTTT. Amino acids: CASSFIAGDRTDTQYF.

Comments on this clonotype: A read error may be the cause here, since a much bigger clone is one base away. The CDR3 ends on some other residue instead of the conserved phenylalanine or tryptophan, so this is likely a read error. J is TRBJ2-7 and V is TRBV24-1, with 8 nucleotides matching TRBD2. CDR3 length equals 14 residues. The V gene end was trimmed by 6 bases and the J gene end by 0 bases; junction bases not matched to a gene: 3. Germline V CDR1 and CDR2: KGHDR, SFDVKD. The CDR3 loop is CATSSGGHSYEQYY. The CDR3 DNA reads as TGTGCCACCAGTTCGGGGGGGCACTCCTACGAGCAGTACTAC.

This clonotype appeared a few times. The chain employs TRBV7-8 and TRBJ2-2; tentatively, D is TRBD2 (5 bases). Germline assignment: CDR1 SGHVS and CDR2 FQNEAQ. This CDR3 has 15 amino acids. Trimming removed 1 base from V and 5 bases from J, with 11 bases in between. The CDR3: CASSLEGAYTGELFF. Here the CDR3 DNA reads TGTGCCAGCAGCTTAGAGGGAGCATATACCGGGGAGCTGTTTTTT.

This clonotype has at least ten counts. The chain uses TRBV7-6 and TRBJ2-7; 13 nucleotides match TRBD2. This CDR3 contains 16 residues. The J segment lost 4 bases and the V segment lost 4 bases, leaving 7 bases of the junction unmatched. Germline CDR1 reads SGHVS; CDR2 reads FNYEAQ. The CDR3 sequence: CASSSGTSGIKYEQYF. CDR3 bases: TGTGCCAGCAGCTCCGGGACTAGCGGGATAAAGTACGAGCAGTACTTC. Full variable domain (remainder filled in from reference TRBV7-6 and TRBJ2-7): GAGVSQSPRYKVTKRGQDVALRCDPISGHVSLYWYRQALGQGPEFLTYFNYEAQQDKSGLPNDRFSAERPEGSISTLTIQRTEQRDSAMYRCASSSGTSGIKYEQYFGPGTRLTVT.

This clonotype was observed a few times. The chain couples TRBV15 to TRBJ2-2; 13 bases line up with TRBD2. Germline V CDR1 and CDR2: LNHNV, YYDKDF (reference sequence). The CDR3 is made up of 18 amino acids. V gave up 4 bases and J gave up 0 bases; unmatched junction bases: 5. The CDR3 is CATSTPGLAGTNTGELFF. Here the CDR3 DNA reads TGTGCCACCAGCACCCCGGGACTAGCGGGGACGAACACCGGGGAGCTGTTTTTT.

This clonotype was seen at least ten times. V is TRBV9 and J is TRBJ2-1; 8 bases line up with TRBD2. The length of the CDR3 is 15 residues. CDR1 SGDLS and CDR2 YYNGEE come from the germline V gene. V dropped 1 base and J dropped 4; count of bases not matched to a gene: 4. CDR3 protein: CASSVSGRGYNEQFF. CDR3 sequence (DNA): TGTGCCAGCAGCGTATCCGGGAGGGGGTACAATGAGCAGTTCTTC.

This clonotype was seen ten or more times. The rearrangement uses TRBV12-3 or TRBV12-4 and TRBJ2-5; unclear D gene. Trimming took 1 base from V and 7 from J, leaving 4 bases between them. This CDR3 is built from 11 residues. DNA of the CDR3: TGTGCCAGCAGTTTAGGAGGGACCCAGTACTTC. It codes for CASSLGGTQYF.

Worth noting for this clonotype: Being one base from a much bigger clone, this may be a read error. This rearrangement joins TRBV19 to TRBJ2-6, with TRBD2 matching 8 bases. Per the germline V gene, CDR1 is LNHDA and CDR2 is SQIVND (reference sequence). The CDR3 contains 17 residues. CDR3: CASSIGRGGSGANALTF. The CDR3 region has the DNA TGTGCCAGTAGTATCGGGAGGGGCGGATCTGGGGCCAACGCCCTGACTTTC. Combining the CDR3 with reference TRBV19 and TRBJ2-6 gives the whole variable domain DGGITQSPKYLFRKEGQNVTLSCEQNLNHDAMYWYRQDPGQGLRLIYYSQIVNDFQKGDIAEGYSVSREKKESFPLTVTSAQKNPTAFYLCASSIGRGGSGANALTFGAGSRLTVL.

The table lists this clonotype with many counts. The chain uses TRBV19 and TRBJ1-1; D may be TRBD1 (6 bases). Trimming pared 2 bases from V and 7 bases from J, leaving 17 bases between. Germline V gives CDR1 LNHDA, CDR2 SQIVND (reference sequence). This CDR3 is built from 15 residues. This chain's CDR3 is CASSIRTALASEAFF. In DNA, the CDR3 is TGTGCCAGTAGTATAAGGACAGCTTTGGCTAGTGAAGCTTTCTTT.

The sample holds many counts of this clonotype. The chain uses TRBV4-2 and TRBJ1-5, with 7 nucleotides matching TRBD1. The trim removed 6 bases at V and 1 base at J, leaving 6 bases unmatched. In germline, CDR1 is LGHNA, CDR2 YNFKEQ. The length of the CDR3 is 15 residues. The CDR3 reads CASSITGASNQPQHF. Written as DNA, the CDR3 is TGTGCCAGCAGTATTACAGGGGCCAGCAATCAGCCCCAGCATTTT.

This clonotype was found many times. The V gene is TRBV5-6, the J gene TRBJ2-1, with D perhaps TRBD2 (6 bases). This CDR3 has 16 residues. The V gene's germline CDR1 is SGHDT and CDR2 YYEEEE. The V and J ends lost 0 bases and 5 bases respectively, with 15 bases between them. CDR3 amino acids: CASSLGLDRSDNEQFF. The DNA of the CDR3 is TGTGCCAGCAGCTTGGGACTAGACCGATCTGACAATGAGCAGTTCTTC.

The chain carries TRBV18 and TRBJ2-1; TRBD1 or TRBD2 may be the D gene (5 bases each). CDR3 length: 16 amino acids. The germline CDR1 and CDR2 sequences are KGHSH and LQKENI. V was cut by 6 bases and J by 8 bases, with 23 bases left in between. The CDR3 loop is CASSLRGVGLGDEQFF. In DNA, the CDR3 is TGTGCCAGCTCGTTACGGGGAGTGGGCCTAGGGGATGAGCAGTTCTTC.

Many counts were recorded for this clonotype. The V gene is TRBV5-6, the J gene TRBJ2-5; 16 positions agree with TRBD2. CDR3 length equals 16 residues. The V gene end was trimmed by 4 bases and the J gene end by 6 bases; junction bases not matched to a gene: 6. CDR1 is SGHDT and CDR2 is YYEEEE in the germline V gene. CDR3 residues: CASSPPGLAGGKTQYF. CDR3 nucleotides: TGTGCCAGCAGCCCCCCGGGACTAGCGGGAGGGAAGACCCAGTACTTC.

This clonotype was seen a few times. The CDR3 sequence: CSARRGAGVSETQYF. CDR3 in DNA: TGCAGTGCCCGTCGAGGAGCGGGAGTGTCTGAGACCCAGTACTTC. The chain couples TRBV20-1 to TRBJ2-5; TRBD2 agrees at 8 bases. CDR3 length: 15 amino acids. The germline gives CDR1 DFQATT, CDR2 SNEGSKA (reference sequence). The V segment lost 6 bases and the J segment 5 bases; nucleotides outside the gene matches: 14.

This clonotype was picked up many times. The V and J genes are TRBV12-3 or TRBV12-4 and TRBJ2-7; D is unresolved. Trimming took off 11 bases at V and 1 base at J, with 18 bases between the two ends. The CDR3 is made up of 14 amino acids. The CDR3 DNA reads as TGTGCCCCGTTAGTGGTCGATCATTCCTACGAGCAGTACTTC. As protein: CAPLVVDHSYEQYF.

This clonotype has a count of ten or more. V gene TRBV6-5 combines with J gene TRBJ2-2, with TRBD2 as a possible D gene (5 bases). The CDR3 extends over 14 amino acids. Trimming removed 6 bases from V and 6 bases from J, with 14 bases in between. Germline CDR1 and CDR2: MNHEY and SVGAGI. The chain's CDR3 is CASSMRASSGELFF. CDR3 nucleotide sequence: TGTGCCAGCAGCATGCGGGCTAGCTCCGGGGAGCTGTTTTTT.

This chain uses TRBV6-5 with TRBJ1-2; D unresolved. The V and J ends lost 6 bases and 4 bases respectively, with 15 bases between them. The CDR3 is made up of 14 amino acids. The germline CDR1 and CDR2 sequences are MNHEY and SVGAGI. CDR3 protein: CASSGNEGGYGYTF. CDR3 coding DNA: TGTGCCAGCAGCGGGAATGAGGGAGGCTATGGCTACACCTTC.

The sample holds a few counts of this clonotype. This rearrangement joins TRBV10-3 to TRBJ1-4, with TRBD1 as a possible D gene (5 bases). Germline loops: CDR1 ENHRY, CDR2 SYGVKD. Trimming left V 6 bases short and J 6 bases short, with 11 bases between. The CDR3 extends over 13 amino acids. CDR3 nucleotide sequence: TGTGCCATCAGGGGGCGGTTGGATGAAAAACTGTTTTTT. It is translated as CAIRGRLDEKLFF.

The gene calls are TRBV12-3 or TRBV12-4 and TRBJ1-5; D may be TRBD1 (5 bases). With 2 bases removed from V and 4 bases from J, the gap between germline ends came to 9 bases. The CDR3 is 14 amino acids. The CDR3 DNA follows: TGTGCCAGCAGTTTACAGGGTTCAAATCAGCCCCAGCATTTT. The encoded protein is CASSLQGSNQPQHF.

A word on this clonotype: Since a much larger clone is just one base distant, this may be a read error. This chain connects TRBV7-6 to TRBJ2-2; D unclear. The CDR3 is made up of 16 amino acids. Trimming stripped 5 bases from V and 0 bases from J, with 13 bases between. Germline CDR1 and CDR2: SGHVS and FNYEAQ. Written as DNA, the CDR3 is TGTGCCAGCAGCGCCACCTGCCCTCCGAACACCGGGGAGCTGTTTTTT. This sequence encodes CASSATCPPNTGELFF.

This clonotype showed up just a few times. This chain links TRBV5-8 with TRBJ2-7, with a tentative D call TRBD2 (5 bases). CDR1 is SGHTS and CDR2 is YDEGEE in the germline V gene. V was pared by 2 bases and J by 0 bases, with 9 bases between. This CDR3 has 14 amino acids. CDR3 sequence: CASSFVGVSYEQYF. Here the CDR3 DNA reads TGTGCCAGCAGCTTCGTGGGAGTCTCCTACGAGCAGTACTTC.

This clonotype was seen many times. The gene calls are TRBV5-5 and TRBJ1-1; D perhaps matches TRBD1 (6 bases). The germline V and J ends were trimmed by 0 bases and 4 bases, with 16 bases remaining between them. CDR3 size: 16 residues. Germline assignment: CDR1 SGHKS and CDR2 YYEKEE (reference sequence). CDR3 nucleotides: TGTGCCAGCAGCTTGGTGGATTTTGGGGGCGGCACTGAAGCTTTCTTT. This translates into CASSLVDFGGGTEAFF.

This clonotype was found many times. The CDR3 protein is CASRTSGSPDTQYF. The CDR3 DNA follows: TGTGCCTCACGGACTAGCGGGAGCCCAGATACGCAGTATTTT. V is TRBV19 and J is TRBJ2-3; 13 bases are shared with TRBD2. The CDR3 is 14 amino acids. V was clipped by 11 bases and J by 4 bases; unmatched bases: 6. Germline CDR1 is LNHDA and CDR2 is SQIVND (reference sequence). The whole variable domain, filled in from reference TRBV19 and TRBJ2-3, reads DGGITQSPKYLFRKEGQNVTLSCEQNLNHDAMYWYRQDPGQGLRLIYYSQIVNDFQKGDIAEGYSVSREKKESFPLTVTSAQKNPTAFYLCASRTSGSPDTQYFGPGTRLTVL.

The table lists this clonotype with many counts. This sequence joins TRBV6-1 and TRBJ1-4, with TRBD1 matching over 8 bases. CDR1 MNHNS and CDR2 SASEGT come from the germline V gene. Losses at the gene ends were 1 base for V and 5 bases for J; bases not matched to a gene: 9. The CDR3 has 17 residues. The CDR3 bases are TGTGCCAGCAGTGAAGGTGCAGGGGGCGCATTGAATGAAAAACTGTTTTTT. This sequence encodes CASSEGAGGALNEKLFF.

Many counts were recorded for this clonotype. The V gene is TRBV24-1, the J gene TRBJ2-3, with D maybe TRBD2 (6 bases). The CDR3 totals 14 residues. Germline CDR1 is KGHDR and CDR2 is SFDVKD. The germline V and J ends were trimmed by 8 bases and 4 bases, with 15 bases remaining between them. The DNA of the CDR3 is TGTGCCACCACGGAAGCGGGCGGGTCAGATACGCAGTATTTT. It codes for CATTEAGGSDTQYF.